This entry lists 24 T cell receptor beta chains sequenced from one sample in a study of T cells after yellow fever vaccination. In TCRdb, the 5' RACE reads were re-called with MiXCR into one record per CDR3 protein. Counted here are about 130,000 distinct CDR3 sequences, 7.4% occurring once; the ten biggest clones make up around 2.6%. The sample was CD4+ T cells sorted from PBMCs, taken 10 to 11 days after the first yellow fever vaccination. All receptors come from a man between 18 and 29 years old who received the YFV17D yellow fever vaccine.

This clonotype has ten or more counts. The chain has TRBV9 and TRBJ2-2, with D possibly being TRBD1 (5 bases). CDR3 size: 14 residues. CDR1 is SGDLS, CDR2 YYNGEE, per germline. V was cut by 4 bases and J by 2 bases, with 9 bases left in between. DNA for the CDR3: TGTGCCAGCAGCATTACAGGAAACACCGGGGAGCTGTTTTTT. Its translation: CASSITGNTGELFF.

This clonotype was seen ten or more times. The chain is built from TRBV12-3 or TRBV12-4 and TRBJ1-1, with 8 bases identical to TRBD1. V was pared by 6 bases and J by 6 bases, with 0 bases of the junction left unmatched. The CDR3 is 11 amino acids. The CDR3 DNA follows: TGTGCCAGCAGGGACAGGGCTGAAGCTTTCTTT. It encodes CASRDRAEAFF.

This clonotype was recorded many times. CDR3 bases: TGTGCCAGCAGCTTGGGCCTTTTAACAGGAGCGAAACCTTCTGGGGCCAACGTCCTGACTTTC. This encodes CASSLGLLTGAKPSGANVLTF. The genes are TRBV7-9 and TRBJ2-6, with a possible D match to TRBD1 (5 bases). V was trimmed by 3 bases and J by 1 base, leaving 25 bases between them. This CDR3 has 21 residues. Germline V gene lookup returns CDR1 SEHNR and CDR2 FQNEAQ (reference sequence).

This clonotype was detected ten times or more. The chain recombines TRBV2 with TRBJ2-7, with TRBD1 as a possible D gene (5 bases). Germline CDR1 and CDR2: SNHLY and FYNNEI. Trimming took off 1 base at V and 3 bases at J, with 10 bases between the two ends. The CDR3 runs to 14 residues. The CDR3 bases are TGTGCCAGCAGTGAAGTTGTCAGGGACTACGAGCAGTACGTC. It translates to CASSEVVRDYEQYV.

Many counts were recorded for this clonotype. The V and J genes are TRBV3-1 and TRBJ2-1, with 11 bases that match TRBD1. V lost 1 base to trimming and J lost 10 bases; unmatched junction nucleotides: 12. Germline V gene sequence: CDR1 LGHDT, CDR2 YNNKEL (reference sequence). This CDR3 is 17 amino acids long. The CDR3 DNA reads as TGTGCCAGCAGCCAAGGGTTCGGGACAGGGGGATTGAGGGAGCAGTTCTTC. This sequence encodes CASSQGFGTGGLREQFF.

This clonotype was seen at least ten times. The chain is built from TRBV7-3 and TRBJ2-3, with 12 nucleotides matching TRBD2. The CDR3 runs to 18 residues. The germline V gene encodes CDR1 SGHTA and CDR2 FQGTGA. V trimming: 1 base; J trimming: 5 bases; junction bases outside the gene matches: 10. The CDR3 sequence: CASSLNSASGGAGDTQYF. In DNA, the CDR3 is TGTGCCAGCAGCTTAAATTCCGCTAGCGGGGGGGCCGGAGATACGCAGTATTTT.

This clonotype was observed at least ten times. V is TRBV5-1 and J is TRBJ1-2; D is uncertain. CDR1 SGHRS and CDR2 YFSETQ come from the germline V gene. Trimming cost V 3 bases and J 6 bases, with 15 bases left between them. This CDR3 is built from 14 residues. The DNA of the CDR3 is TGCGCCAGCAGCTCGGGAGCGGCGAAGGATGGCTACACCTTC. Residues: CASSSGAAKDGYTF.

There are many counts of this clonotype. This chain joins TRBV7-2 and TRBJ2-3; D is unclear. V dropped 5 bases and J dropped 5 bases, with 14 bases sitting between them. CDR3 length: 14 residues. Looked up from germline, CDR1 is SGHTA and CDR2 is FQGNSA. CDR3: CASSAGPDVDTQYF. The DNA for the CDR3 is TGTGCCAGCAGCGCAGGACCTGATGTAGATACGCAGTATTTT. The variable domain in full, with the rest retrieved from reference TRBV7-2 and TRBJ2-3, is GAGVSQSPSNKVTEKGKDVELRCDPISGHTALYWYRQSLGQGLEFLIYFQGNSAPDKSGLPSDRFSAERTGGSVSTLTIQRTQQEDSAVYLCASSAGPDVDTQYFGPGTRLTVL.

The chain joins TRBV20-1 to TRBJ2-6; D is perhaps TRBD1 (6 bases). This CDR3 has 17 amino acids. CDR1 and CDR2 from the germline V gene are DFQATT and SNEGSKA (reference sequence). Trimming took off 2 bases at V and 1 base at J, with 15 bases between the two ends. CDR3 sequence: CSARTDRALSGANVLTF. The CDR3 nucleotides are TGCAGTGCTAGAACGGACAGAGCCTTATCTGGGGCCAACGTCCTGACTTTC.

This clonotype has a count of ten or more. J is TRBJ2-7 and V is TRBV13, with TRBD2 identical over 11 bases. The germline V gene has CDR1 PRHDT and CDR2 FYEKMQ (reference sequence). There are 16 residues in the CDR3. Losses at the gene ends were 3 bases for V and 2 bases for J; bases not matched to a gene: 6. The CDR3: CASSFGVSGGAYEQYF. CDR3 coding DNA: TGTGCCAGCAGCTTTGGCGTTAGCGGGGGGGCCTACGAGCAGTACTTC.

This clonotype appeared many times. The V and J genes are TRBV18 and TRBJ2-1, with D hard to call. The CDR3 sequence is 15 residues long. Germline-derived CDR1 and CDR2 are KGHSH and LQKENI. V was trimmed by 6 bases and J by 0 bases, leaving 12 bases between them. CDR3 bases: TGTGCCAGCTCTAGTGTCGGAAGCTCCTACAATGAGCAGTTCTTC. This translates into CASSSVGSSYNEQFF.

Many counts were recorded for this clonotype. The J gene is TRBJ2-2, the V gene TRBV9; 10 positions match TRBD2. The germline gives CDR1 SGDLS, CDR2 YYNGEE. CDR3 length: 15 amino acids. J gave up 5 bases and V 6 bases, and 7 bases lay outside the gene matches. This chain's CDR3 is CASKREGAGTGELFF. For the CDR3, the DNA is TGTGCCAGCAAGCGGGAGGGGGCCGGAACCGGGGAGCTGTTTTTT.

This clonotype was seen many times. J is TRBJ1-1 and V is TRBV9; no clear D. V lost 4 bases, J lost 6 bases, and 22 bases lay in between. CDR3 length: 16 amino acids. Germline values: CDR1 SGDLS, CDR2 YYNGEE. The CDR3 sequence: CASSPTGASRLAEAFF. CDR3 DNA: TGTGCCAGCAGCCCCACCGGCGCATCTCGGTTGGCTGAAGCTTTCTTT.

This clonotype came up many times. V gene TRBV14 combines with J gene TRBJ2-7; 9 positions match TRBD2. J was trimmed by 2 bases and V by 0 bases; bases with no gene match: 20. Germline CDR1 is SGHDN and CDR2 is FVKESK. This CDR3 spans 21 amino acids. CDR3 sequence reads: CASSQDFRGHLPAGGPYEQYV. CDR3 nucleotides: TGTGCCAGCAGCCAAGATTTCCGAGGCCATCTCCCAGCGGGGGGCCCCTACGAGCAGTACGTC.

Remarks on this clonotype: A much larger clone is a single base away; this may be a read error. Lacking the conserved final phenylalanine or tryptophan, this CDR3 likely reflects a read error. The rearrangement uses TRBV6-2 or TRBV6-3 and TRBJ2-3; possibly TRBD2 for D (5 bases). The CDR3 runs 13 residues. CDR1 is MNHEY, CDR2 SVGEGT, per germline. Between the trimmed V and J ends, which lost 2 bases and 3 bases, there was a span of 6 bases. CDR3 nucleotide sequence: TGTGCCAGCAGTTACCGGGATACAGATACGCAGTATTAT. Protein: CASSYRDTDTQYY.

This clonotype occurred many times. In nucleotides, the CDR3 is TGTGCCAGTGACTTAGGGGCCGGTGATGGCTACACCTTC. It codes for CASDLGAGDGYTF. The V and J genes are TRBV19 and TRBJ1-2; TRBD1 might be the D (5 bases). Trimming removed 8 bases at V and 6 bases at J, with 16 bases between. This CDR3 region has 13 residues. Germline V gene sequence: CDR1 LNHDA, CDR2 SQIVND (reference sequence).

The sample holds many counts of this clonotype. The chain has TRBV5-6 and TRBJ1-1; 9 bases agree with TRBD1. J lost 1 base, V lost 8 bases, and 3 bases had no gene match. This CDR3 has 13 residues. Germline CDR1 and CDR2: SGHDT and YYEEEE. CDR3 DNA: TGTGCCAGTATGGACAGGGGGAACACTGAAGCTTTCTTT. Its protein product is CASMDRGNTEAFF.

This clonotype was seen ten or more times. The rearrangement links TRBV7-2 to TRBJ2-2; D perhaps matches TRBD1 (6 bases). Trimming took off 3 bases at V and 6 bases at J, with 11 bases between the two ends. The CDR3 length is 14 residues. CDR1 SGHTA and CDR2 FQGNSA come from the germline V gene. As DNA, the CDR3 is TGTGCCAGCAGCTTGAACAGGGTATCCGGGGAGCTGTTTTTT. Encoded protein: CASSLNRVSGELFF.

There are many counts of this clonotype. The chain has TRBV5-5 and TRBJ2-3; D is unresolved. The V end lost 2 bases, the J end lost 3 bases, and 19 bases lay between the germline ends. The CDR3 runs to 17 residues. Germline V gene lookup returns CDR1 SGHKS and CDR2 YYEKEE (reference sequence). Here the CDR3 reads CASSLSPGFSVTDTQYF. As DNA, the CDR3 is TGTGCCAGCAGCTTATCCCCCGGCTTCTCAGTGACAGATACGCAGTATTTT.

In this sample, this clonotype turned up many times. The chain combines TRBV27 with TRBJ2-1, with TRBD2 identical over 8 bases. The germline V gene has CDR1 MNHEY and CDR2 SMNVEV (reference sequence). With 6 bases clipped from V and 5 bases from J, the junction kept 15 bases outside the gene matches. This CDR3 has 17 amino acids. The CDR3 DNA is TGTGCCAGCAGCCGAACCCTCTTCGGGACTAGGGACAATGAGCAGTTCTTC. Translation: CASSRTLFGTRDNEQFF.

This clonotype was counted once. The gene calls are TRBV29-1 and TRBJ2-5; tentatively, D is TRBD1 (6 bases). Germline V gene sequence: CDR1 SQVTM, CDR2 ANQGSEA. This CDR3 has 13 amino acids. V lost 3 bases and J 5 bases, leaving 13 bases between the germline ends. The CDR3 DNA sequence: TGCAGCGTTGATATACAGGGTCAGGAGACCCAGTACTTC. Protein product: CSVDIQGQETQYF.

The table lists this clonotype with many counts. This chain connects TRBV2 to TRBJ2-3; D is undetermined. CDR1 and CDR2 from the germline V gene are SNHLY and FYNNEI. The CDR3 is made up of 12 amino acids. V lost 0 bases to trimming and J lost 7 bases, with 5 bases between them. The CDR3: CASSEAVYTQYF. The CDR3 DNA reads TGTGCCAGCAGTGAAGCTGTATATACGCAGTATTTT. The whole variable domain, filled in from reference TRBV2 and TRBJ2-3, reads EPEVTQTPSHQVTQMGQEVILRCVPISNHLYFYWYRQILGQKVEFLVSFYNNEISEKSEIFDDQFSVERPDGSNFTLKIRSTKLEDSAMYFCASSEAVYTQYFGPGTRLTVL.

This clonotype was observed many times. The chain employs TRBV7-2 and TRBJ2-7; no clear D gene. This CDR3 has 14 residues. Germline lookup yields CDR1 SGHTA and CDR2 FQGNSA. V lost 1 base and J 0 bases, leaving 7 bases between the germline ends. In DNA form, the CDR3 reads TGTGCCAGCAGCTTAGGAGTAGGCTCCTACGAGCAGTACTTC. Its translation: CASSLGVGSYEQYF.

This clonotype came up many times. This sequence joins TRBV6-6 and TRBJ1-2; TRBD1 is a possible D gene (6 bases). CDR1 is MNHNY and CDR2 is SVGAGI in the germline V gene (reference sequence). The CDR3 has 13 residues. V was shortened by 5 bases and J by 8 bases, with 15 bases between the two germline ends. The CDR3 DNA reads TGTGCCAGCAGTAACCAGTTCGGGGGCGGCTACACCTTC. It is translated as CASSNQFGGGYTF.